This T cell receptor (beta chain) was recorded in a study of OX40 agonist ivuxolimab in advanced cancers. General observations from the study: Individuals who were partial responders at 0.1-3.0 mg/kg had clonal expansion that ranked among the lowest.

Germline assignment: CDR1 SGHDT and CDR2 YYEEEE. The length of the CDR3 is 17 residues. The method was immunoSEQ multiplex PCR; TCRdb's version includes in-frame clones alone and lacks a portion of them. Here the sample spans approximately 61,000 clones, about four fifths being singletons. About this clone: Its cognate antigen is unknown.

Sampling times: baseline, cycle 4 day 1, cycle 7 day 1. The gene calls are TRBV5-6 and TRBJ2-6; D is perhaps TRBD1 or TRBD2 (5 bases each). The clonotype originates from an adult with an advanced solid tumor such as melanoma, head and neck, liver or kidney cancer. Specimen: CD4+ or CD8+ T cells sorted from blood, collected in a trial of the OX40 agonist ivuxolimab. The CDR3 loop is CARSQRDVVSGANVLTF. CDR3 nucleotides: TGTGCTCGAAGCCAGAGGGACGTTGTCTCTGGGGCCAACGTCCTGACTTTC.